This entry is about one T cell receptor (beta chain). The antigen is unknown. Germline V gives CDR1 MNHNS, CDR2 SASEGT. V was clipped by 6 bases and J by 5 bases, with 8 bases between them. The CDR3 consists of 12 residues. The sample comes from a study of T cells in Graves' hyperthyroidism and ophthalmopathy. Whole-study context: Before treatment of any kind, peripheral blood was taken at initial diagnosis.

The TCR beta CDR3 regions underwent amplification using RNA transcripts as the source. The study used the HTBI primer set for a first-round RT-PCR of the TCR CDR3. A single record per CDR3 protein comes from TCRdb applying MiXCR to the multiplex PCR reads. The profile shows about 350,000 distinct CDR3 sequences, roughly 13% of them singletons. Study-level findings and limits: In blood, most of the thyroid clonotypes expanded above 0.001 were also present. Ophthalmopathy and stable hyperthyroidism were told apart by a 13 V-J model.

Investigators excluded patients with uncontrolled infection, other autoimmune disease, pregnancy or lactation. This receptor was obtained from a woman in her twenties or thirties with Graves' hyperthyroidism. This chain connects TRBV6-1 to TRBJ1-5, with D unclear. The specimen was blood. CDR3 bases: TGTGCCAGCAGGGGAGAGGATCAGCCCCAGCATTTT. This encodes CASRGEDQPQHF.